This entry concerns a single TCR beta chain. Its antigen is currently unknown. The sample is drawn from a study of OX40 agonist ivuxolimab in advanced cancers. Whole-study context: Ivuxolimab, an agonistic anti-OX40 (CD134) antibody, was given to patients. The study's findings and limits: Low normalized T-cell clonal expansion was also seen in some nonresponders. Mean expanded clone counts were higher in CD8+ than CD4+ T cells.

Measured with immunoSEQ multiplex PCR; TCRdb has only the in-frame clones, and not every one. The sample has around 69,000 clones, 80% to 90% seen once. With V trimmed by 2 bases and J by 5 bases, 3 bases remained unmatched. Germline loops: CDR1 SGHRS, CDR2 YFSETQ. The CDR3 sequence is 14 residues long. The investigators sampled blood at baseline, at cycle 4 day 1, and at cycle 7 day 1. The receptor was isolated from an adult with an advanced solid tumor such as melanoma, head and neck, liver or kidney cancer. The V gene is TRBV5-1, the J gene TRBJ2-7; 11 bases fit TRBD2. Sequences were derived from CD4+ or CD8+ T cells sorted from blood, sampled in a trial of the OX40 agonist ivuxolimab. The CDR3 sequence: CASSFQLAGDEQYF. In nucleotides, the CDR3 is TGCGCCAGCAGCTTCCAACTAGCGGGGGACGAGCAGTACTTC. The whole variable domain, filled in from reference TRBV5-1 and TRBJ2-7, reads KAGVTQTPRYLIKTRGQQVTLSCSPISGHRSVSWYQQTPGQGLQFLFEYFSETQRNKGNFPGRFSGRQFSNSRSEMNVSTLELGDSALYLCASSFQLAGDEQYFGPGTRLTVT.